These 7 T cell receptor beta chains originate from one sample sequenced in a study of cytotoxic CD8 clonotypes in ibrutinib-treated CLL. Generated by immunoSEQ multiplex PCR, the TCRdb table keeps only in-frame clones and is missing some. The sample holds 330,000 or so clones, roughly 67% seen once. The sample was PBMCs, taken after 36 months of ibrutinib treatment. The receptors stem from a human donor with chronic lymphocytic leukemia.

The chain combines TRBV19 with TRBJ1-1; D not resolved. Germline CDR1 reads LNHDA; CDR2 reads SQIVND (reference sequence). The CDR3 is 12 residues long. V lost 4 bases, J lost 2 bases, and 5 bases lay in between. The CDR3 protein is CASSRGNTEAFF. CDR3 bases: TGTGCCAGTAGTAGGGGAAACACTGAAGCTTTCTTT.

The J gene is TRBJ2-1, the V gene TRBV6-1; TRBD2 agrees at 7 bases. Germline CDR1 and CDR2: MNHNS and SASEGT. The CDR3 is made up of 16 amino acids. V trimming: 4 bases; J trimming: 7 bases; junction bases outside the gene matches: 13. The CDR3 spells CASSGAHGSSGNEQFF. CDR3 DNA sequence: TGTGCCAGCAGTGGGGCCCACGGGAGTAGCGGGAATGAGCAGTTCTTC.

The rearrangement joins TRBV6-5 to TRBJ2-1; 10 positions match TRBD1. The CDR3 is 15 amino acids. The germline CDR1 and CDR2 sequences are MNHEY and SVGAGI. V lost 5 bases, J lost 6 bases, and 7 bases stayed unmatched. This CDR3 is CASSPTGGYVNEQFF. CDR3 sequence (DNA): TGTGCCAGCAGTCCGACAGGGGGCTATGTCAATGAGCAGTTCTTC.

The J gene is TRBJ2-7, the V gene TRBV6-5; either TRBD1 or TRBD2 may fit D (5 bases each). Germline V CDR1 and CDR2: MNHEY, SVGAGI. Trimming took off 5 bases at V and 2 bases at J, with 13 bases between the two ends. The length of the CDR3 is 14 residues. This chain's CDR3 is CASSHRDGPYEQYF. The CDR3 DNA is TGTGCCAGCAGTCACCGGGACGGCCCCTACGAGCAGTACTTC.

The rearrangement links TRBV27 to TRBJ2-6; 7 bases fit TRBD2. Looked up from germline, CDR1 is MNHEY and CDR2 is SMNVEV (reference sequence). The CDR3 extends over 19 amino acids. After removal of 5 bases from V and 4 bases from J, the junction contained 17 bases not matched to a gene. CDR3 coding DNA: TGTGCCAGCAGTCCCCGGGCAGCGGGGTTCCTATTCGGGGCCAACGTCCTGACTTTC. Translating it yields CASSPRAAGFLFGANVLTF.

The chain has TRBV19 and TRBJ2-7; possibly TRBD1 or TRBD2 for D (5 bases each). This CDR3 has 12 residues. Germline V CDR1 and CDR2: LNHDA, SQIVND (reference sequence). V lost 4 bases, J lost 6 bases, and 10 bases lay in between. As DNA, the CDR3 is TGTGCCAGTAGTACGGGGCCTACCGAGCAGTACTTC. Its protein is CASSTGPTEQYF. Full variable domain (remainder filled in from reference TRBV19 and TRBJ2-7): DGGITQSPKYLFRKEGQNVTLSCEQNLNHDAMYWYRQDPGQGLRLIYYSQIVNDFQKGDIAEGYSVSREKKESFPLTVTSAQKNPTAFYLCASSTGPTEQYFGPGTRLTVT.

This chain joins TRBV6-6 and TRBJ2-3, with D possibly matching TRBD1 (5 bases). V lost 6 bases to trimming and J lost 9 bases, with 19 bases between them. The CDR3 contains 14 residues. Looked up from germline, CDR1 is MNHNY and CDR2 is SVGAGI (reference sequence). Written as DNA, the CDR3 is TGTGCCAGCAGCTCCAGGGCCCGCTCCCAAACGCAGTATTTT. Protein: CASSSRARSQTQYF.